The 9 T cell receptor beta chains reported below all come from one sample, sequenced in a study of T cell responses to AZD1222 COVID-19 vaccine. Data came from immunoSEQ multiplex PCR; TCRdb stores just in-frame clones and leaves some out. This sample carries under 150,000 clones, approximately 90% of them seen once, and the ten largest clones take 5.5% to 7.5%. This specimen was peripheral blood, taken 28 days after the second AZD1222 dose. The origin of the receptors is an adult who received the AZD1222 COVID-19 vaccine.

The rearrangement links TRBV12-3 or TRBV12-4 to TRBJ1-1; tentative D call: TRBD1 (6 bases). This CDR3 comprises 12 residues. V was cut by 7 bases and J by 7 bases, with 13 bases left in between. The CDR3 is CASNLGGSEAFF. The CDR3 DNA is TGTGCCAGCAACCTAGGGGGGAGTGAAGCTTTCTTT.

The table lists this clone with a few counts. This chain links TRBV7-2 with TRBJ2-7; no firm D call. The germline V gene has CDR1 SGHTA and CDR2 FQGNSA. The CDR3 totals 12 residues. V lost 5 bases, J lost 3 bases, and 8 bases lay in between. CDR3 loop: CASSPSNYEQYF. In DNA, the CDR3 is TGTGCCAGCAGCCCCAGCAACTACGAGCAGTACTTC. The complete variable domain, with remaining parts taken from reference TRBV7-2 and TRBJ2-7, reads GAGVSQSPSNKVTEKGKDVELRCDPISGHTALYWYRQSLGQGLEFLIYFQGNSAPDKSGLPSDRFSAERTGGSVSTLTIQRTQQEDSAVYLCASSPSNYEQYFGPGTRLTVT.

The rearrangement links TRBV10-3 to TRBJ2-2; possibly TRBD2 for D (6 bases). The V gene lost 6 bases and the J gene lost 3 bases, with 14 bases spanning the gap. Germline CDR1 ENHRY, CDR2 SYGVKD. The CDR3 has 15 residues. CDR3 DNA sequence: TGTGCCATCAGGGGACTGGCTGGGGACACCGGGGAGCTGTTTTTT. Amino acids: CAIRGLAGDTGELFF.

The rearrangement uses TRBV11-2 and TRBJ2-1, with TRBD1 matching over 7 bases. The CDR3 loop spans 14 amino acids. Germline V lookup: CDR1 SGHAT, CDR2 FQNNGV. With 5 bases clipped from V and 9 bases from J, the junction kept 10 bases outside the gene matches. As DNA, the CDR3 is TGTGCCAGCAGCGCCGGGACAGAAGGCCTTGAGCAGTTCTTC. It translates to CASSAGTEGLEQFF. Full variable domain (missing parts from reference TRBV11-2 and TRBJ2-1): EAGVAQSPRYKIIEKRQSVAFWCNPISGHATLYWYQQILGQGPKLLIQFQNNGVVDDSQLPKDRFSAERLKGVDSTLKIQPAKLEDSAVYLCASSAGTEGLEQFFGPGTRLTVL.

The chain recombines TRBV5-3 with TRBJ1-3; weak D call: TRBD1 (5 bases). TRBV5-3 is known as an ORF, though its function is uncertain. V was cut by 5 bases and J by 0 bases, with 18 bases left in between. The CDR3 sequence is 17 residues long. Written as DNA, the CDR3 is TGTGCCAGAAGTTGGACACGGGGAGGGGTCTCTGGAAACACCATATATTTT. Protein: CARSWTRGGVSGNTIYF.

The rearrangement links TRBV4-1 to TRBJ1-1; D is perhaps TRBD1 (6 bases). CDR3 length equals 15 residues. Looked up from germline, CDR1 is MGHRA and CDR2 is YSYEKL. Trimming shortened V by 0 bases and J by 3 bases, and 11 bases separated the two germline ends. CDR3 sequence: CASSQDSRGDTEAFF. CDR3 coding DNA: TGCGCCAGCAGCCAAGATAGCAGGGGAGACACTGAAGCTTTCTTT.

This clone was seen more than once but under ten times. This rearrangement joins TRBV3-1 (or the pseudogene TRBV3-2) to TRBJ2-7; D not certain. Germline CDR1 and CDR2: LGHDT and YNNKEL (reference sequence). The CDR3 has 13 residues. Deletions cut 3 bases from V and 6 bases from J, with 12 bases between. This CDR3 reads CASSQRALSEQYF. The CDR3 DNA is TGTGCCAGCAGCCAGAGAGCCCTTTCCGAGCAGTACTTC.

The J gene is TRBJ2-1, the V gene TRBV7-9, with 11 bases aligning to TRBD1. This CDR3 contains 15 residues. CDR1 is SEHNR and CDR2 is FQNEAQ in the germline V gene (reference sequence). The ends lost 5 bases at V and 7 bases at J; junction bases unmatched: 7. The CDR3 spells CASSPGQGVENEQFF. The CDR3 nucleotides are TGTGCCAGCAGCCCGGGACAGGGGGTTGAGAATGAGCAGTTCTTC.

The chain uses TRBV12-3 or TRBV12-4 and TRBJ1-2; the match to TRBD1 covers 7 bases. V lost 10 bases and J lost 2; bases outside the gene matches: 7. The CDR3 extends over 13 amino acids. This chain's CDR3 is CATATGQNYGYTF. In DNA form, the CDR3 reads TGTGCCACGGCCACGGGACAGAACTATGGCTACACCTTC.